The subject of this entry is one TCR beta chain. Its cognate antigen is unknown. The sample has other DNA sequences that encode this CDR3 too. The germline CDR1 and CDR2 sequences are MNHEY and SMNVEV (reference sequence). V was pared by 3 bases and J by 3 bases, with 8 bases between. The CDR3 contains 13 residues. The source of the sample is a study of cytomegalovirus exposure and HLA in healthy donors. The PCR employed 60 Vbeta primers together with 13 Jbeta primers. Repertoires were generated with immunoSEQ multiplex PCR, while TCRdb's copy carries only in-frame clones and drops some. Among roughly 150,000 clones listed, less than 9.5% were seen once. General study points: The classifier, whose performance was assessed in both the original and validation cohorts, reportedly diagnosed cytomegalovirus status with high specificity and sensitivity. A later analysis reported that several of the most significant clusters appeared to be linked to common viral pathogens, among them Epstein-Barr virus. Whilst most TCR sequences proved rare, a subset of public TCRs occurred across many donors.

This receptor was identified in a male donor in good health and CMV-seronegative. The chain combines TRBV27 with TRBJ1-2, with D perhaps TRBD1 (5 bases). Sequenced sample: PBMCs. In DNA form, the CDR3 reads TGTGCCAGCAGTTTGACGGGGGACTATGGCTACACCTTC. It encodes CASSLTGDYGYTF.